The entry below gives a single TCR beta chain sequence along with its context. The CDR3 has 13 residues. V was cut by 4 bases and J by 6 bases, with 14 bases left in between. Germline-derived CDR1 and CDR2 are SGHRS and YFSETQ. This record belongs to a study of blood T cell repertoires in COVID-19. On the study more broadly: From the United States, Italy and Spain came samples of acute and convalescent COVID-19. PBMCs, B-cell-depleted T cells, or T cells were the source of the cDNA or gDNA that made up the material.

The authors' processing: Using reference gene primer amplification, nucleated cell counts were estimated. TCRdb keeps only in-frame clones here, not all; method: immunoSEQ multiplex PCR. Clone size and V and J calls were adopted from that table, with D and trimming inferred from the DNA. This sample has approximately 24,000 clones; 75% to 90% occur once, and the top ten carry approximately 19%. The sample was peripheral blood. The rearrangement joins TRBV5-1 to TRBJ2-7; perhaps TRBD2 as D (6 bases). The TCR sequence derives from a human donor in a cohort sampled during active COVID-19. The CDR3 nucleotides read TGCGCCAGCAGCATAACGGGGGTAGGCGAGCAGTACTTC. Translation: CASSITGVGEQYF.